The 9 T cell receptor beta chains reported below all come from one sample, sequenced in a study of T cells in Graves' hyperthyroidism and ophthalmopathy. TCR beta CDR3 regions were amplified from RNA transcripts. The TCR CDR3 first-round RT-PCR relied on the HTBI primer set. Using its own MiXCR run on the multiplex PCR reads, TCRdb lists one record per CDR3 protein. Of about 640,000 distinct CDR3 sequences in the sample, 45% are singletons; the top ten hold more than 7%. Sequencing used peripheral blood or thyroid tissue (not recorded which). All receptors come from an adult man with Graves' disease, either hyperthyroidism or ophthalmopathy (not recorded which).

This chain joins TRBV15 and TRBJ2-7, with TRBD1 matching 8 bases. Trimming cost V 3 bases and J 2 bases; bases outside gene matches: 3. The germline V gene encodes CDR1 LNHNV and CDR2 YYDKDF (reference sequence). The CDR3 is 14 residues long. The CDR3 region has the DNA TGTGCCACCAGCAGGACAGGGGACACCTACGAGCAGTACTTC. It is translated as CATSRTGDTYEQYF.

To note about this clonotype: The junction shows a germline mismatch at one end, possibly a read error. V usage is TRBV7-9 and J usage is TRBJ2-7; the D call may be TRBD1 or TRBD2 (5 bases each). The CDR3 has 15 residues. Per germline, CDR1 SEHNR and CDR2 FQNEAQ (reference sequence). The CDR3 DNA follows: TGCGCCAGCAGCCAGCTTAGGGGTTTTGGTACTAGGCAGTACTTC. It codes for CASSQLRGFGTRQYF.

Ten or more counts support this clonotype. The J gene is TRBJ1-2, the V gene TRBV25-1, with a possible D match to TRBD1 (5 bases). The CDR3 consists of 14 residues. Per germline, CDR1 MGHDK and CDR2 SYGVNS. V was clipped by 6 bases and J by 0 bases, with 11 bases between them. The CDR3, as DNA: TGTGCCAGCAGAAATGCAGGGACTAACTATGGCTACACCTTC. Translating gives CASRNAGTNYGYTF.

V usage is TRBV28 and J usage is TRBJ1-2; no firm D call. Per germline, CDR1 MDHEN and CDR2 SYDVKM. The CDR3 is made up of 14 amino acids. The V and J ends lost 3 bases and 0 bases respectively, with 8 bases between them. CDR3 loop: CASSLADTNYGYTF. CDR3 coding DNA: TGTGCCAGCAGTTTGGCAGATACTAACTATGGCTACACCTTC.

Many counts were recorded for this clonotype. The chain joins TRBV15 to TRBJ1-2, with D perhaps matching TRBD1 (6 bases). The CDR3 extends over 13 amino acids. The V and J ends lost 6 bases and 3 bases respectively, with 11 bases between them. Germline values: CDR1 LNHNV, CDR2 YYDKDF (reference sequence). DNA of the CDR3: TGTGCCACCAGTTCGACAGGCCACTATGGCTACACCTTC. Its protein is CATSSTGHYGYTF.

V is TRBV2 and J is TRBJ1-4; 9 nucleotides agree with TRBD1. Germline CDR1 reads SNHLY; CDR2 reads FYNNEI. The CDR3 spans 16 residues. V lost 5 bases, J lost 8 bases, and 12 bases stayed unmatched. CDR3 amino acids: CASSPYRDRVREKLFF. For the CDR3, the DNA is TGTGCCAGCAGTCCCTACCGGGACAGGGTGAGGGAAAAACTGTTTTTT. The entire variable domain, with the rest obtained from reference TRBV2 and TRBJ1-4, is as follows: EPEVTQTPSHQVTQMGQEVILRCVPISNHLYFYWYRQILGQKVEFLVSFYNNEISEKSEIFDDQFSVERPDGSNFTLKIRSTKLEDSAMYFCASSPYRDRVREKLFFGSGTQLSVL.

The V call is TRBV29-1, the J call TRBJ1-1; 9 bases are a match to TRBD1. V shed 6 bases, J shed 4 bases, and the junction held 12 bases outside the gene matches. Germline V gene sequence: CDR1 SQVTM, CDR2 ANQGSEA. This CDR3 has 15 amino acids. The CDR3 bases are TGCAGCGTCCGAAGGGGTGACAGGGGGGGCACTGAAGCTTTCTTT. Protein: CSVRRGDRGGTEAFF. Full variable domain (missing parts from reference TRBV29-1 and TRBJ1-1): SAVISQKPSRDICQRGTSLTIQCQVDSQVTMMFWYRQQPGQSLTLIATANQGSEATYESGFVIDKFPISRPNLTFSTLTVSNMSPEDSSIYLCSVRRGDRGGTEAFFGQGTRLTVV.

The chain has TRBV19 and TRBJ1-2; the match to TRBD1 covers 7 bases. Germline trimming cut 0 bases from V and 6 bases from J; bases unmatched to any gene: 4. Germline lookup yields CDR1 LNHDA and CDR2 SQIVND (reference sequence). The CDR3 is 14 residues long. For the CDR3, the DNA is TGTGCCAGTAGTATAGAAGGGGGCGCAGATGGCTACACCTTC. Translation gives CASSIEGGADGYTF.

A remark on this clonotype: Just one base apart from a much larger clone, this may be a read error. This CDR3 is CASSLESGDREKLFF. CDR3 sequence (DNA): TGTGCCAGCAGCTTAGAGTCAGGCGATCGTGAAAAACTGTTTTTT. V is TRBV7-3 and J is TRBJ1-4; D call uncertain. There are 15 residues in the CDR3. The V gene's germline CDR1 is SGHTA and CDR2 FQGTGA. V was trimmed by 2 bases and J by 7 bases, leaving 14 bases between them.